The entry that follows covers one T cell receptor (beta chain) sequence. Antigen specificity is unknown. This specimen belongs to a study of T cell clusters in autoimmune cytopenias. At the level of the study: A median age of approximately 60 years and mean of approximately 50 years characterized healthy donor controls. Study findings and constraints: Primary autoimmune cytopenia patients appeared to lack physiological T cell clusters present in healthy donors.

Some 40,000 genome equivalents of blood DNA were amplified for TRB. Germline V gene lookup returns CDR1 MNHEY and CDR2 SVGAGI. The CDR3 runs to 17 residues. One tube held mixed TRB-A and TRB-B primer pools for touch-down PCR. For each CDR3 protein, TCRdb gives one entry from its re-call of the multiplex PCR reads, without DNA. The sample includes 6,500 to 8,000 distinct CDR3 sequences. This same sample was also taken into another study, of T cell repertoires in aging, cancer and after chemotherapy. That work contributes: The full dataset contained several million TCR reads. Untreated cancer patients had significantly lower blood TCR diversity than age-matched healthy donors.

The sequence came from a human donor in good health. The gene calls are TRBV6-5 and TRBJ2-1; TCRdb's D call of TRBD2 is untestable without DNA. The sequenced material came from peripheral blood. The CDR3 is CASRREELAGGPNEQFF.